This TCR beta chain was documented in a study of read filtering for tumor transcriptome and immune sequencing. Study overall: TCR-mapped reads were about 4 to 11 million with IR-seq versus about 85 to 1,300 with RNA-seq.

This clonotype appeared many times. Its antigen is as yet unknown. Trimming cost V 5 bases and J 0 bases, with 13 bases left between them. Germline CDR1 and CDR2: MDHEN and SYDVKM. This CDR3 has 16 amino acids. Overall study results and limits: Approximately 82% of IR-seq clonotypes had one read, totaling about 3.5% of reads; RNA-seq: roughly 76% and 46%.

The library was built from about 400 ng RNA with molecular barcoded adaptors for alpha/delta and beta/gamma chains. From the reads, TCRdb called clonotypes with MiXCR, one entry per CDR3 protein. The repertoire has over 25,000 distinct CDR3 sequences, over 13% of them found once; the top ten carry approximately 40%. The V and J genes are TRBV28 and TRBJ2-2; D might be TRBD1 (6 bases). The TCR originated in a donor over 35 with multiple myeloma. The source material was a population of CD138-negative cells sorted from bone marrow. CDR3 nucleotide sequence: TGTGCCAGCAGTAGTCAGGGGCTCCCGAACACCGGGGAGCTGTTTTTT. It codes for CASSSQGLPNTGELFF.